This T cell receptor beta chain was observed in a study of cytomegalovirus exposure and HLA in healthy donors. As for the study in general: Assignment to the Caucasian-associated ancestry cluster applied to approximately 79% of the approximately 420 genotyped donors.

Germline CDR1 reads GTSNPN; CDR2 reads SVGIG (reference sequence). This CDR3 contains 11 residues. PCR was performed using 60 Vbeta and 13 Jbeta primers. The assay was immunoSEQ multiplex PCR, and TCRdb's table has in-frame clones only and misses some. Of approximately 130,000 clones in the sample, about 76% are singletons; the top ten hold 1.1% to 1.5%. The chain uses TRBV30 and TRBJ1-1; D gene ambiguous. The clonotype was recovered from a woman in her 40s in good health and CMV-seronegative. The sequenced sample consisted of PBMCs. The CDR3 sequence: CALQTGTEAFF. As DNA, the CDR3 is TGTGCTTTGCAAACGGGTACTGAAGCTTTCTTT.